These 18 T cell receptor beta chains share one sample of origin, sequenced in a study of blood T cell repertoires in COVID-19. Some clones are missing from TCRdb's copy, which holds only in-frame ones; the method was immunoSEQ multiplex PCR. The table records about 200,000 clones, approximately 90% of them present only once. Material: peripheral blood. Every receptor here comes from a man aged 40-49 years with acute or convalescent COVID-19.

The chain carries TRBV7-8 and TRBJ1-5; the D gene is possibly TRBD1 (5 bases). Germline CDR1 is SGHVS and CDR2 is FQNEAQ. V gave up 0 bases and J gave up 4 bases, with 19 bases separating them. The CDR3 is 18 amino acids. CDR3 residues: CASSLAQRRRGGNQPQHF. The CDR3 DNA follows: TGTGCCAGCAGCTTAGCGCAGAGGCGGAGGGGAGGGAATCAGCCCCAGCATTTT. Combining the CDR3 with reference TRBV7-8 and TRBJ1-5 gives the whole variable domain GAGVSQSPRYKVAKRGQDVALRCDPISGHVSLFWYQQALGQGPEFLTYFQNEAQLDKSGLPSDRFFAERPEGSVSTLKIQRTQQEDSAVYLCASSLAQRRRGGNQPQHFGDGTRLSIL.

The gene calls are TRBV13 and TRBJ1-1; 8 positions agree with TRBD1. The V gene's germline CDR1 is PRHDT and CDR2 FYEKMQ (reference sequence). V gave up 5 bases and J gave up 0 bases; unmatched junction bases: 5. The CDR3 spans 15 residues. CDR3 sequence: CASSITGGLNTEAFF. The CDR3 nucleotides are TGTGCCAGCAGCATTACAGGGGGACTGAACACTGAAGCTTTCTTT.

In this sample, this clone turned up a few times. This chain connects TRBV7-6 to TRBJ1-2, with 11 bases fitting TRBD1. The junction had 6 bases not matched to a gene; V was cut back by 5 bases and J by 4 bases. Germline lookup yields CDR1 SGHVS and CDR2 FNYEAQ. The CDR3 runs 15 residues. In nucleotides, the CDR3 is TGTGCCAGCAGCGTAGGACAGGGGGCCGGCTATGGCTACACCTTC. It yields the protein CASSVGQGAGYGYTF.

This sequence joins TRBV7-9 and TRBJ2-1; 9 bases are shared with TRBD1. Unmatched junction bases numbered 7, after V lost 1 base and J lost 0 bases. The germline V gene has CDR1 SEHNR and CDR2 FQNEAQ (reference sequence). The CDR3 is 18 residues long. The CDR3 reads CASSLEGTGLPSYNEQFF. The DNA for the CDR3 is TGTGCCAGCAGCTTAGAAGGGACAGGGCTTCCCTCCTACAATGAGCAGTTCTTC.

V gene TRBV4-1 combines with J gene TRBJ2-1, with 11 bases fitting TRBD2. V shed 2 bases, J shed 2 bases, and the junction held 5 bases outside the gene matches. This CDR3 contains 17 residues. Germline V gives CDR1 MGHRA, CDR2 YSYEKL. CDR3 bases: TGCGCCAGCAGCCAATCTAGCGGGGGGCCCCCCTACAATGAGCAGTTCTTC. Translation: CASSQSSGGPPYNEQFF.

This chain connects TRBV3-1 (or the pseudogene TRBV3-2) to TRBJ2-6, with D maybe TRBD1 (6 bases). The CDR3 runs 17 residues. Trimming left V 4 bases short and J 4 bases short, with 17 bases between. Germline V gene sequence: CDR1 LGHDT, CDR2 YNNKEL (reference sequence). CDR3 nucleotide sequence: TGTGCCAGCAGCCGACCACAGGGAGTCAGGGGGGCCAACGTCCTGACTTTC. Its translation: CASSRPQGVRGANVLTF.

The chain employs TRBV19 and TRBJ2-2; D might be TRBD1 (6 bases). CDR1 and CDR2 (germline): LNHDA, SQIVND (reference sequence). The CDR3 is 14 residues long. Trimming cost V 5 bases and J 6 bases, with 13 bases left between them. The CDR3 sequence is CASSLQGSAGELFF. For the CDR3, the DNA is TGTGCCAGTAGTCTACAGGGTTCGGCCGGGGAGCTGTTTTTT.

In nucleotides, the CDR3 is TGTGCCAGCAGCCCGCCGGGATACCAAGAGACCCAGTACTTC. The encoded protein is CASSPPGYQETQYF. The gene calls are TRBV2 and TRBJ2-5, with D tentatively TRBD2 (5 bases). The ends were cut back, 6 bases at V and 0 bases at J, with 11 bases in the middle. The CDR3 covers 14 residues. CDR1 SNHLY and CDR2 FYNNEI come from the germline V gene.

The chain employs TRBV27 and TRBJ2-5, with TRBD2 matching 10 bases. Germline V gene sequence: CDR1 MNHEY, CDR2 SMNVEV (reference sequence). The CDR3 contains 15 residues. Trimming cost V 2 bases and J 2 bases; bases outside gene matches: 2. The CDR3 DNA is TGTGCCAGCAGTTTAGGGACTAGCGAGCAAGAGACCCAGTACTTC. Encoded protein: CASSLGTSEQETQYF.

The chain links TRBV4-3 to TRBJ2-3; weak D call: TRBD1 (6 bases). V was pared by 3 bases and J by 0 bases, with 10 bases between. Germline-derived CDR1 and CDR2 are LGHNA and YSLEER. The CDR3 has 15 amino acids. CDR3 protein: CASSQDDRSTDTQYF. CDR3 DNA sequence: TGCGCCAGCAGCCAGGACGACAGGAGCACAGATACGCAGTATTTT.

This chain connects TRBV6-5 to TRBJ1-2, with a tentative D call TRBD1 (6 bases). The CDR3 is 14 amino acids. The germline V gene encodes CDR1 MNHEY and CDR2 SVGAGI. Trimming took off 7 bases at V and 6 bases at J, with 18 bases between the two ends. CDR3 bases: TGTGCCAGCACCTCGCAGGGAGGGGGGCATGGCTACACCTTC. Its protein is CASTSQGGGHGYTF.

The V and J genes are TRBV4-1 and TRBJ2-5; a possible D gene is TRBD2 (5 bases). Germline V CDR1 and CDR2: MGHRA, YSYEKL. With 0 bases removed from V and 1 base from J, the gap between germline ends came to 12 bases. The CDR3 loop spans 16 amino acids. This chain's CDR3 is CASSQDYSVFQETQYF. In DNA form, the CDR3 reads TGCGCCAGCAGCCAAGACTATAGCGTTTTCCAAGAGACCCAGTACTTC.

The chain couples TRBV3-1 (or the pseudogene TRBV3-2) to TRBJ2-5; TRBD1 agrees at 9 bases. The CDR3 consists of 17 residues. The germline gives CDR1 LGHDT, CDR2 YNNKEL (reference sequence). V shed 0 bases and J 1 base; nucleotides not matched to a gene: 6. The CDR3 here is CASSQDLTGGSQETQYF. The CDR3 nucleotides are TGTGCCAGCAGCCAAGATCTGACAGGGGGAAGCCAAGAGACCCAGTACTTC.

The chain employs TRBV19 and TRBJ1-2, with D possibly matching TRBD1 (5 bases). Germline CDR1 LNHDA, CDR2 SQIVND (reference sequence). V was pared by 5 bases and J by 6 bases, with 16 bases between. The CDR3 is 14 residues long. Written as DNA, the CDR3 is TGTGCCAGTAGTCCCCGGGGCAGGGAGGATGGCTACACCTTC. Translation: CASSPRGREDGYTF.

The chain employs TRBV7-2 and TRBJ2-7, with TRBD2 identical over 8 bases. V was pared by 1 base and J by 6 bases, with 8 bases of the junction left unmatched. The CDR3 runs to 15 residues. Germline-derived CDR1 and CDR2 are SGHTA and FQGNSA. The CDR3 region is CASSLDSSGSREQYF. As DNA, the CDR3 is TGTGCCAGCAGCTTAGACTCGAGCGGGAGCCGCGAGCAGTACTTC.

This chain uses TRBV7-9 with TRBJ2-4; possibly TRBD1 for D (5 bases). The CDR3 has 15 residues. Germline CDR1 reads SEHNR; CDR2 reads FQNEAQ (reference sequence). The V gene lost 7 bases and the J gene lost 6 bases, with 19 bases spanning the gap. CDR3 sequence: CASIRGPRETNIQYF. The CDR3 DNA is TGTGCCAGCATCCGTGGCCCCAGGGAAACAAACATTCAGTACTTC. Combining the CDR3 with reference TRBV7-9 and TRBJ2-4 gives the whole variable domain DTGVSQNPRHKITKRGQNVTFRCDPISEHNRLYWYRQTLGQGPEFLTYFQNEAQLEKSRLLSDRFSAERPKGSFSTLEIQRTEQGDSAMYLCASIRGPRETNIQYFGAGTRLSVL.

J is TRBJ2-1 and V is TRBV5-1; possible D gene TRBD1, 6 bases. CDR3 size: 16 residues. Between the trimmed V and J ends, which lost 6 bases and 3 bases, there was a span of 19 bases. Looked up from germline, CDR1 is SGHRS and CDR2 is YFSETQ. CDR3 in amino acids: CASTSSGTPGYNEQFF. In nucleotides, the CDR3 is TGCGCCAGCACCTCTTCCGGGACACCCGGCTACAATGAGCAGTTCTTC.

CDR3 amino acids: CATSDFTGTGGWDYGYTF. In nucleotides, the CDR3 is TGTGCCACCAGTGATTTTACCGGGACAGGGGGCTGGGACTATGGCTACACCTTC. V gene TRBV24-1 combines with J gene TRBJ1-2; 12 bases are a match to TRBD1. Trimming removed 1 base from V and 3 bases from J; junction bases left unmatched: 8. The germline V gene has CDR1 KGHDR and CDR2 SFDVKD. The CDR3 runs to 18 residues.